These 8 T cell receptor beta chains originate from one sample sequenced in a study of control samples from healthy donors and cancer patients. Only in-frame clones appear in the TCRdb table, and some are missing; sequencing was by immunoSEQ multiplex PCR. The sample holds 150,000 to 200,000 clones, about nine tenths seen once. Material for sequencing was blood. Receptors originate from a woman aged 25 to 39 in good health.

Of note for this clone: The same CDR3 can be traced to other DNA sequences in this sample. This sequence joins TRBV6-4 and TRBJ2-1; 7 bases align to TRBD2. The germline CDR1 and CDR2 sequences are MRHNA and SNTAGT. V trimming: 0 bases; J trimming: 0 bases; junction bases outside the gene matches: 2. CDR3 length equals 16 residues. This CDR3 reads CASSDSGGSSYNEQFF. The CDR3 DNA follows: TGTGCCAGCAGTGACTCGGGAGGGAGCTCCTACAATGAGCAGTTCTTC.

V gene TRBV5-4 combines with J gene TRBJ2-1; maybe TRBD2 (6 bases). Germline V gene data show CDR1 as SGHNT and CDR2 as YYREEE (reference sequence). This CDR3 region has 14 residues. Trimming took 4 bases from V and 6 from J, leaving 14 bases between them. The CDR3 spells CASSRASGGNEQFF. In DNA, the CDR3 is TGTGCCAGCAGCAGAGCGTCCGGGGGCAATGAGCAGTTCTTC.

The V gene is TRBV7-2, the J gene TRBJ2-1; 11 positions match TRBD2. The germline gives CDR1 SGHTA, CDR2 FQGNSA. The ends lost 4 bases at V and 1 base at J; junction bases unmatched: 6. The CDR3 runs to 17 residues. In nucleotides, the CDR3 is TGTGCCAGCAGCTCGAGGACTAGCGGGTTTTCCTACAATGAGCAGTTCTTC. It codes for CASSSRTSGFSYNEQFF.

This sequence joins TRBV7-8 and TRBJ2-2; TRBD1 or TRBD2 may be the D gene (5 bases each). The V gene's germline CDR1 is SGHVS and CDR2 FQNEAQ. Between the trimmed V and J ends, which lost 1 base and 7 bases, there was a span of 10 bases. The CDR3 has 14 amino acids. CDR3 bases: TGTGCCAGCAGCTTAGGATGGGGGAGCGGGGAGCTGTTTTTT. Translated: CASSLGWGSGELFF.

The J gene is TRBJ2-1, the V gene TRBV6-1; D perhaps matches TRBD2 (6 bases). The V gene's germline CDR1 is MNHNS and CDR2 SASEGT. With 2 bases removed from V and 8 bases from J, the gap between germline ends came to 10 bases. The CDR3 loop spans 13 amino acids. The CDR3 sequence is CASSESRGDEQFF. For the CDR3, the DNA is TGTGCCAGCAGTGAATCGCGGGGCGATGAGCAGTTCTTC.

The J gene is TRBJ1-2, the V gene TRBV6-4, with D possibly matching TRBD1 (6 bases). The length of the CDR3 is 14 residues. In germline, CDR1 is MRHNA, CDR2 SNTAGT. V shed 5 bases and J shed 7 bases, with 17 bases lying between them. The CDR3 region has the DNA TGTGCCAGCAGTCCTCTATCCTACAGGGTTGGCTACACCTTC. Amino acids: CASSPLSYRVGYTF.

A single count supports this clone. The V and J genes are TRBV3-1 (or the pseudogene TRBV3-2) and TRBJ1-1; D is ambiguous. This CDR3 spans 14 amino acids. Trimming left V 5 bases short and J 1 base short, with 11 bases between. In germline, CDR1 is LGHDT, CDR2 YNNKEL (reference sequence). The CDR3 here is CASSSRHGNTEAFF. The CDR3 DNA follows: TGTGCCAGCAGCTCCCGCCACGGGAACACTGAAGCTTTCTTT.

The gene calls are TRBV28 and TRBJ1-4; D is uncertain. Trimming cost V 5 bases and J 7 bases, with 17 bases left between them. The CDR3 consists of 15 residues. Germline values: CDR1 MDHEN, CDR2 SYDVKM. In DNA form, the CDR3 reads TGTGCCAGCAGTAACTCAGATATAGGCGTTGAAAAACTGTTTTTT. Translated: CASSNSDIGVEKLFF.